One and the same sample provided the 22 T cell receptor beta chains below, sequenced in a study of Ad26.COV2.S vaccination and SARS-CoV-2 variants. Treatment specified: around 19 received Ad26.COV2.S at low or high dose, single or two shots; roughly five received placebo; per-sample allocation not given. Samples were taken on day 63 after the first vaccine or placebo injection. Profiling relied on immunoSEQ multiplex PCR, and the TCRdb table lists in-frame clones only, not all of them. The sample includes around 310,000 clones, roughly 90% of them seen just once. Source: peripheral blood, taken in a trial of Ad26.COV2.S vaccine versus placebo. The receptors come from a person between 18 and 65 years old who received the Ad26.COV2.S COVID-19 vaccine or a placebo.

V and J are TRBV28 and TRBJ2-7; D is uncertain. The V end was cut by 5 bases, the J end by 5 bases, with 13 bases between. Germline V CDR1 and CDR2: MDHEN, SYDVKM. This CDR3 has 13 residues. As DNA, the CDR3 is TGTGCCAGCAGTCCCCCGTTAGCCCACGAGCAGTACTTC. Amino acids: CASSPPLAHEQYF.

The J gene is TRBJ2-5, the V gene TRBV7-3, with D hard to call. The germline V gene encodes CDR1 SGHTA and CDR2 FQGTGA. The CDR3 contains 13 residues. V was shortened by 5 bases and J by 4 bases, with 11 bases between the two germline ends. The CDR3: CASSLPHLETQYF. CDR3 DNA sequence: TGTGCCAGCAGCCTACCTCACCTAGAGACCCAGTACTTC.

The rearrangement joins TRBV4-2 to TRBJ2-7; possible D gene TRBD2, 7 bases. V lost 0 bases and J lost 4, with 16 bases in between. Per germline, CDR1 LGHNA and CDR2 YNFKEQ. The CDR3 extends over 16 amino acids. CDR3 in amino acids: CASSQDTGLGGYEQYF. Here the CDR3 DNA reads TGTGCCAGCAGCCAAGATACCGGACTAGGGGGGTACGAGCAGTACTTC.

V and J are TRBV14 and TRBJ1-2; D remains unclear. The V gene's germline CDR1 is SGHDN and CDR2 FVKESK. V was shortened by 3 bases and J by 2 bases, with 13 bases between the two germline ends. The CDR3 has 15 residues. The CDR3 is CASSQATGRNYGYTF. The CDR3 nucleotides are TGTGCCAGCAGCCAGGCTACCGGACGGAACTATGGCTACACCTTC. The full variable domain, completed using reference TRBV14 and TRBJ1-2, is EAGVTQFPSHSVIEKGQTVTLRCDPISGHDNLYWYRRVMGKEIKFLLHFVKESKQDESGMPNNRFLAERTGGTYSTLKVQPAELEDSGVYFCASSQATGRNYGYTFGSGTRLTVV.

This clone has just a few counts. V is TRBV5-6 and J is TRBJ1-2; perhaps TRBD1 as D (5 bases). This CDR3 has 11 amino acids. V was trimmed by 4 bases and J by 8 bases, leaving 9 bases between them. The germline V gene has CDR1 SGHDT and CDR2 YYEEEE. CDR3 sequence reads: CASSKQVGYTF. The CDR3 coding sequence is TGTGCCAGCAGCAAACAGGTGGGCTACACCTTC.

The chain is built from TRBV29-1 and TRBJ1-2; no definite D call. Germline V gene lookup returns CDR1 SQVTM and CDR2 ANQGSEA. The CDR3 consists of 12 residues. V lost 3 bases and J lost 4, with 9 bases in between. DNA of the CDR3: TGCAGCGTTGAGGTCAGCACCTATGGCTACACCTTC. Its translation: CSVEVSTYGYTF.

In its sample, this clone was seen once. The chain recombines TRBV27 with TRBJ1-1; D gene uncertain. This CDR3 comprises 15 residues. CDR1 is MNHEY, CDR2 SMNVEV, per germline (reference sequence). V lost 4 bases and J lost 0, with 12 bases in between. The CDR3 loop is CASSSGLGMNTEAFF. The CDR3 nucleotides are TGTGCCAGCAGTTCGGGCCTGGGGATGAACACTGAAGCTTTCTTT.

The chain couples TRBV30 to TRBJ1-5; 11 nucleotides agree with TRBD1. The trim removed 0 bases at V and 5 bases at J, leaving 3 bases unmatched. CDR1 and CDR2 from the germline V gene are GTSNPN and SVGIG (reference sequence). CDR3 length: 15 residues. CDR3 amino acids: CAWSVRGQGDQPQHF. For the CDR3, the DNA is TGTGCCTGGAGTGTAAGGGGACAGGGGGATCAGCCCCAGCATTTT.

V gene TRBV30 combines with J gene TRBJ2-3; TRBD2 aligns across 8 bases. J lost 3 bases, V lost 3 bases, and 5 bases had no gene match. This CDR3 region has 14 residues. Germline V gene lookup returns CDR1 GTSNPN and CDR2 SVGIG (reference sequence). CDR3 in DNA: TGTGCCTGGAGCCCGGGACTAGGAACAGATACGCAGTATTTT. Translating it yields CAWSPGLGTDTQYF.

This rearrangement joins TRBV2 to TRBJ1-5; 9 bases map to TRBD1. This CDR3 is 13 amino acids long. Germline V CDR1 and CDR2: SNHLY, FYNNEI. V was clipped by 9 bases and J by 4 bases; unmatched bases: 4. In nucleotides, the CDR3 is TGTGCCAGTACCGGGACAGGGAATCAGCCCCAGCATTTT. Translation gives CASTGTGNQPQHF.

The genes are TRBV4-3 and TRBJ2-1, with a weak D call TRBD2 (5 bases). The CDR3 spans 14 residues. CDR1 and CDR2 from the germline V gene are LGHNA and YSLEER. V shed 3 bases and J shed 7 bases, with 13 bases lying between them. The CDR3 nucleotides read TGCGCCAGCAGCCAGGAGGTTGGTACAAATGAGCAGTTCTTC. Translation: CASSQEVGTNEQFF.

The chain employs TRBV27 and TRBJ1-2; D remains unclear. V was pared by 4 bases and J by 0 bases, with 9 bases between. Germline-derived CDR1 and CDR2 are MNHEY and SMNVEV (reference sequence). There are 14 residues in the CDR3. The CDR3 sequence is CASSYRLPNYGYTF. CDR3 sequence (DNA): TGTGCCAGCAGTTACCGGCTTCCTAACTATGGCTACACCTTC.

The V call is TRBV4-3, the J call TRBJ2-3; TRBD2 aligns across 10 bases. CDR3 size: 18 residues. V gave up 0 bases and J gave up 3 bases; unmatched junction bases: 9. From germline, CDR1 is LGHNA and CDR2 YSLEER. The DNA of the CDR3 is TGCGCCAGCAGCCAAGATCGGGGGCTAGCGGGAGCGACAGATACGCAGTATTTT. Encoded protein: CASSQDRGLAGATDTQYF.

The chain combines TRBV7-2 with TRBJ2-1; D is uncertain. Per the germline V gene, CDR1 is SGHTA and CDR2 is FQGNSA. V lost 2 bases to trimming and J lost 2 bases, with 10 bases between them. CDR3 length: 15 amino acids. The CDR3 coding sequence is TGTGCCAGCAGCTTATTGGGGTTGACCTACAATGAGCAGTTCTTC. Its translation is CASSLLGLTYNEQFF. Supplemented by reference TRBV7-2 and TRBJ2-1, the full variable domain reads GAGVSQSPSNKVTEKGKDVELRCDPISGHTALYWYRQSLGQGLEFLIYFQGNSAPDKSGLPSDRFSAERTGGSVSTLTIQRTQQEDSAVYLCASSLLGLTYNEQFFGPGTRLTVL.

The count of this clone is one. J is TRBJ2-3 and V is TRBV11-3; no reliable D call. The length of the CDR3 is 14 residues. The V gene's germline CDR1 is SGHNT and CDR2 YENEEA. Trimming took 4 bases from V and 2 from J, leaving 10 bases between them. The CDR3, as DNA: TGTGCCAGCAGCTGGTTATCAAACACAGATACGCAGTATTTT. It specifies CASSWLSNTDTQYF.

CDR3 sequence reads: CASSHGQGPSYEQYF. The CDR3 region has the DNA TGCGCCAGCAGCCACGGACAGGGGCCCTCCTACGAGCAGTACTTC. The chain links TRBV4-1 to TRBJ2-7; TRBD1 matches 9 bases. The V segment lost 3 bases and the J segment 0 bases; nucleotides outside the gene matches: 3. The CDR3 runs 15 residues. The V gene's germline CDR1 is MGHRA and CDR2 YSYEKL.

The chain employs TRBV5-1 and TRBJ1-2; D may be TRBD1 (6 bases). V lost 1 base to trimming and J lost 7 bases, with 17 bases between them. From germline, CDR1 is SGHRS and CDR2 YFSETQ. CDR3 size: 15 residues. The CDR3 bases are TGCGCCAGCAGCTTGAACTTTGGGGGCTCGTCTGGCTACACCTTC. This translates into CASSLNFGGSSGYTF. The variable domain in full, completed from reference TRBV5-1 and TRBJ1-2, reads KAGVTQTPRYLIKTRGQQVTLSCSPISGHRSVSWYQQTPGQGLQFLFEYFSETQRNKGNFPGRFSGRQFSNSRSEMNVSTLELGDSALYLCASSLNFGGSSGYTFGSGTRLTVV.

This sequence joins TRBV5-4 and TRBJ2-3; possibly TRBD1 or TRBD2 for D (6 bases each). CDR3 length: 16 residues. Trimming removed 4 bases at V and 5 bases at J, with 20 bases between. Germline V gene data show CDR1 as SGHNT and CDR2 as YYREEE (reference sequence). In DNA form, the CDR3 reads TGTGCCAGCAGCACACGTCAAGGGGGGCCGGAAGATACGCAGTATTTT. Translated, it gives CASSTRQGGPEDTQYF.

The chain carries TRBV7-3 and TRBJ2-1; D unresolved. The CDR3 is made up of 15 amino acids. The germline gives CDR1 SGHTA, CDR2 FQGTGA. Trimming took off 3 bases at V and 5 bases at J, with 14 bases between the two ends. Here the CDR3 reads CASSFSGQPNNEQFF. The CDR3 nucleotides read TGTGCCAGCAGCTTTTCCGGGCAGCCCAACAATGAGCAGTTCTTC. Based on the CDR3 plus reference TRBV7-3 and TRBJ2-1, the full variable domain is GAGVSQTPSNKVTEKGKYVELRCDPISGHTALYWYRQSLGQGPEFLIYFQGTGAADDSGLPNDRFFAVRPEGSVSTLKIQRTERGDSAVYLCASSFSGQPNNEQFFGPGTRLTVL.

This chain connects TRBV29-1 to TRBJ2-2; D remains unclear. From germline, CDR1 is SQVTM and CDR2 ANQGSEA. The ends were cut back, 4 bases at V and 4 bases at J, with 4 bases in the middle. The CDR3 has 11 residues. CDR3: CSVGSTGELFF. The CDR3 DNA follows: TGCAGCGTTGGAAGCACCGGGGAGCTGTTTTTT.

V is TRBV18 and J is TRBJ2-2; unclear D gene. V lost 3 bases to trimming and J lost 2 bases, with 13 bases between them. CDR3 size: 16 residues. CDR1 and CDR2 from the germline V gene are KGHSH and LQKENI. CDR3 protein: CASSPSPTDNTGELFF. CDR3 nucleotides: TGTGCCAGCTCACCGTCTCCGACGGATAACACCGGGGAGCTGTTTTTT.

The rearrangement joins TRBV4-3 to TRBJ1-4; D possibly corresponds to TRBD1 (6 bases). Trimming removed 0 bases from V and 4 bases from J, with 15 bases in between. Germline CDR1 reads LGHNA; CDR2 reads YSLEER. This CDR3 is 17 amino acids long. The CDR3 sequence: CASSQDYPQGYNEKLFF. The CDR3 DNA reads TGCGCCAGCAGCCAAGATTACCCACAGGGATATAATGAAAAACTGTTTTTT.